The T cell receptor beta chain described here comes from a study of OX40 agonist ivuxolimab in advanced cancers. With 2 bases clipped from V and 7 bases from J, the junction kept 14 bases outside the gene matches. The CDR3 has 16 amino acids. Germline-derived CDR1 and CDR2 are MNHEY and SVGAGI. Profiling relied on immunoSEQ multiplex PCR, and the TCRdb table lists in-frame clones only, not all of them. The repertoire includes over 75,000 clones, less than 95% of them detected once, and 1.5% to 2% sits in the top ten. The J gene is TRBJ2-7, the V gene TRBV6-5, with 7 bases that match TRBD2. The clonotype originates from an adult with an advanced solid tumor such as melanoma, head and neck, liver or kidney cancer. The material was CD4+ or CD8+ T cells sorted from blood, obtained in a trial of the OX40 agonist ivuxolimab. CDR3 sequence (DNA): TGTGCCAGCAGTTACGGGGGGGGAGTCAGGGCCAGGGAGCAGTACTTC. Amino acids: CASSYGGGVRAREQYF.